This T cell receptor (beta chain) originates from a study of identical twins. This clonotype was seen a handful of times. Per germline, CDR1 SQVTM and CDR2 ANQGSEA. The CDR3 is 14 amino acids. V lost 4 bases and J 0 bases, leaving 7 bases between the germline ends. From the 5' RACE reads, TCRdb called clonotypes with MiXCR, one entry per CDR3 protein. The table records roughly 720,000 distinct CDR3 sequences, around a sixth of them present only once. The sample was also linked to a second study, of T cells expressing NK-cell markers. That study adds: With respect to HCMV, seven of the eight sequenced donors were seropositive, and one was seronegative. The contribution of dominant NKG2C+ clonotypes to CD8+ T cells in a handful of donors was roughly 1.0-7.5%. Also leading the CD3+CD56-NKG2C+ fraction in several donors were these clonotypes. The HCMV specificity of the expanded NKG2C+ T cell clones stayed unresolved.

The chain has TRBV29-1 and TRBJ2-6, with D unclear. The sequenced sample consisted of PBMCs. The clonotype comes from a woman aged 18-29 years in good health. Here the CDR3 reads CSVGQSSGANVLTF. In nucleotides, the CDR3 is TGCAGCGTTGGTCAGAGCTCTGGGGCCAACGTCCTGACTTTC.